Listed here is a single TCR beta chain. What it binds is unknown. The germline gives CDR1 SGHTA, CDR2 FQGNSA. V was shortened by 6 bases and J by 6 bases, with 20 bases between the two germline ends. CDR3 length: 15 amino acids. This specimen comes from a study of cytomegalovirus exposure and HLA in healthy donors. It was with 60 Vbeta and 13 Jbeta primers that the PCR ran. Clones were read by immunoSEQ multiplex PCR, and TCRdb kept only the in-frame ones, dropping some. The sample has roughly 100,000 clones, 13% to 15% seen once. Study-level findings and limits: In vitro, a few CMV-associated chains proved specific for CMV antigens. Upon later analysis, TCR association rates were observed to vary by HLA locus, being highest for DRB1 and lowest for HLA-C.

The source material was PBMCs. The sequence came from a female donor in good health and CMV-seronegative. J is TRBJ1-2 and V is TRBV7-2; possible D gene TRBD1, 6 bases. CDR3 DNA: TGTGCCAGCAGGTCCGTTCAGGGGTCGGAACATGGCTACACCTTC. Its translation is CASRSVQGSEHGYTF.